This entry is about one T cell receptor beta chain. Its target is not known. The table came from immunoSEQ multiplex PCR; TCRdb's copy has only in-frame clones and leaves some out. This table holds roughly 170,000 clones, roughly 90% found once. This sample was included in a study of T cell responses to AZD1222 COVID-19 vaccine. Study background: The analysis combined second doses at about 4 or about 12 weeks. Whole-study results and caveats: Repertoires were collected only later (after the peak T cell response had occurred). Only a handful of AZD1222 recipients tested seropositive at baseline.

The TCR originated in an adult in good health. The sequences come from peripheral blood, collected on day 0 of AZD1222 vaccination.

In nucleotides, the CDR3 is TGTGCCAGCAGCCAAGTGGCCGGGACTAGCGGGCATTCGTCCTCCTACAATGAGCAGTTCTTC. Amino acid sequence: CASSQVAGTSGHSSSYNEQFF. This sequence joins TRBV3-1 (or the pseudogene TRBV3-2) and TRBJ2-1; TRBD2 aligns across 12 bases. CDR1 is LGHDT and CDR2 is YNNKEL in the germline V gene (reference sequence). CDR3 length equals 21 residues. The trim removed 1 base at V and 0 bases at J, leaving 13 bases unmatched.